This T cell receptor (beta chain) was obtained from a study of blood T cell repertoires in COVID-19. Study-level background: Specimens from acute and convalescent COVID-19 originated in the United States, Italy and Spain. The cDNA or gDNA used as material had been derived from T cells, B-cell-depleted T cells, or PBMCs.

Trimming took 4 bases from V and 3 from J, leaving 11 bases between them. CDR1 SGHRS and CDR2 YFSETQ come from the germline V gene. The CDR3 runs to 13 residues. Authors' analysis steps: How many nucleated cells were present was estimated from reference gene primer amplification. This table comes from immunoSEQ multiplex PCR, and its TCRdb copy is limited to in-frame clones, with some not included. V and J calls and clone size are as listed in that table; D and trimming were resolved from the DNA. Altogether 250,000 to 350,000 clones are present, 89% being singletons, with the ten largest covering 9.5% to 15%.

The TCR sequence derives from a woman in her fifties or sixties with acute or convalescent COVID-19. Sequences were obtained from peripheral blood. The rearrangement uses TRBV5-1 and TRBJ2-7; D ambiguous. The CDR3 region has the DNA TGCGCCAGCAGCGAGTCACTTGACTACGAGCAGTACTTC. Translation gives CASSESLDYEQYF.